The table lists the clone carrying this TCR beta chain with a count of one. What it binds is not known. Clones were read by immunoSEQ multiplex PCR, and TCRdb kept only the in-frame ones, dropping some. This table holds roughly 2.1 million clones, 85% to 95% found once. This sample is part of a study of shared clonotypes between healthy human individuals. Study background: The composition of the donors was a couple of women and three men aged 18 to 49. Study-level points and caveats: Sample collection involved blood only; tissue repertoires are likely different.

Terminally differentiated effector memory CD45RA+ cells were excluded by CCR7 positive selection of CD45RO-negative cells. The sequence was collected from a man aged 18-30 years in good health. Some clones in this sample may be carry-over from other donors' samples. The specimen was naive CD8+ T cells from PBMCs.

The CDR3 loop is CASSLVDGASYNEQFF. The CDR3 nucleotides read TGTGCCAGCAGCTTAGTCGATGGCGCCTCCTACAATGAGCAGTTCTTC. The chain couples TRBV11-2 to TRBJ2-1; D unclear. The V end lost 1 base, the J end lost 0 bases, and 10 bases lay between the germline ends. The germline CDR1 and CDR2 sequences are SGHAT and FQNNGV. This CDR3 has 16 amino acids.